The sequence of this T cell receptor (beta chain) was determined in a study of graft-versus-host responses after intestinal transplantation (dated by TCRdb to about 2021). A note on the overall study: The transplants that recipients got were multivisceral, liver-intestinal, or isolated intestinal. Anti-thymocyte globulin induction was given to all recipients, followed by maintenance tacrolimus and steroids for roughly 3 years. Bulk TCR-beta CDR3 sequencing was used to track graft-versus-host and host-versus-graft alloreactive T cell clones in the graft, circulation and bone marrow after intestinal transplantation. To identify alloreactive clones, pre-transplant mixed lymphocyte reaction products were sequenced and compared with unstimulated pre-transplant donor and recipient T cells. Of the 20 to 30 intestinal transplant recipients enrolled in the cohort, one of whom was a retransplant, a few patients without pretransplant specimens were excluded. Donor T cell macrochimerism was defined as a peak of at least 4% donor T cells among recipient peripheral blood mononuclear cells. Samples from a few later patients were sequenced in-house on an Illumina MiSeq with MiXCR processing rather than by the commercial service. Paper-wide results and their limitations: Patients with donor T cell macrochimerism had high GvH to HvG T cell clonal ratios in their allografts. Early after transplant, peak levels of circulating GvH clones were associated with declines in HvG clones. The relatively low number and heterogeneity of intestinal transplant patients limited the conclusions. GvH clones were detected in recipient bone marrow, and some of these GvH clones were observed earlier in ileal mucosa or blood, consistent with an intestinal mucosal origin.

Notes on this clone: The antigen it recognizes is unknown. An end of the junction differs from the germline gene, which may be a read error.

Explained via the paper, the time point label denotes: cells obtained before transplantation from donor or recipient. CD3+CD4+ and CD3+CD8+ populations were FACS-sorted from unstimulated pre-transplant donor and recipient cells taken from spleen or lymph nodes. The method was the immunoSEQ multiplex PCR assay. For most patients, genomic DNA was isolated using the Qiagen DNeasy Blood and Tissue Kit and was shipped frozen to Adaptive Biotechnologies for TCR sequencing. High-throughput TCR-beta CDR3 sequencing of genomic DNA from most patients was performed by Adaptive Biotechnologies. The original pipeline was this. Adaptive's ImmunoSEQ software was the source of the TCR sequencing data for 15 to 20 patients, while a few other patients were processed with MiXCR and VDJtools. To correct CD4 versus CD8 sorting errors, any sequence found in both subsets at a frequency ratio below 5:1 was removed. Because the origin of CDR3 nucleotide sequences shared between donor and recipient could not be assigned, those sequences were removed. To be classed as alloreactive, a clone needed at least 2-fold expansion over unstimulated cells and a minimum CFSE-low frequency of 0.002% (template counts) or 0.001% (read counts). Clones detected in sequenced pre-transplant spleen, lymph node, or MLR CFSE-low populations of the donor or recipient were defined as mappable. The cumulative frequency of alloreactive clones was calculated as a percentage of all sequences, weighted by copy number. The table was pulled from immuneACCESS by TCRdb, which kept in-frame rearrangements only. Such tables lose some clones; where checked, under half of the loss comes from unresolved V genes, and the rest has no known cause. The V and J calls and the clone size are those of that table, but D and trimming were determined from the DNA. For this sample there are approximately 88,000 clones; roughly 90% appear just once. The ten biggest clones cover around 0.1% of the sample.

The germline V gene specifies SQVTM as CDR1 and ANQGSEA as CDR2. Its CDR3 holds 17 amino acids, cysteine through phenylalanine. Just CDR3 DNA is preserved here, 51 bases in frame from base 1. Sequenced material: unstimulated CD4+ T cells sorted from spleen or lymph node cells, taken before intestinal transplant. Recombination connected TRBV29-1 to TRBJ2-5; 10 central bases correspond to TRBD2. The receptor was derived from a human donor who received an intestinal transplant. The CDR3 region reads CSVERASGGASQEAQYF. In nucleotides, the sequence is TGCAGCGTTGAGCGGGCTAGCGGGGGCGCATCCCAAGAGGCCCAGTACTTC.